Shown below are 5 T cell receptor beta chains from a single sample sequenced in a study of CD8+ T cells in alopecia areata. RNA was extracted and reverse transcribed into cDNA as the sequencing template. Assay used: immunoSEQ multiplex PCR; TCRdb lists only in-frame clones, some missing. The sample consists of 150,000 or so clones, around 87% of them appearing once. Sequencing used CD8+ T cells sorted from blood, obtained at week 0. The receptors were sampled from a human donor with alopecia areata.

This clone was counted a few times. The chain joins TRBV27 to TRBJ2-3, with D maybe TRBD1 (5 bases). The CDR3 consists of 14 residues. Germline-derived CDR1 and CDR2 are MNHEY and SMNVEV (reference sequence). The V and J ends lost 7 bases and 7 bases respectively, with 18 bases between them. Here the CDR3 DNA reads TGTGCCAGCACCGCAGTACCAGGGCAAAATACGCAGTATTTT. This gives the protein CASTAVPGQNTQYF.

The gene calls are TRBV6-1 and TRBJ2-1, with 12 bases aligning to TRBD2. CDR1 MNHNS and CDR2 SASEGT come from the germline V gene. J gave up 7 bases and V 6 bases, and 4 bases lay outside the gene matches. CDR3 size: 14 residues. CDR3 DNA sequence: TGTGCCAGCAGCCTAGCGGGAGGGTGGAATGAGCAGTTCTTC. It yields the protein CASSLAGGWNEQFF.

V is TRBV19 and J is TRBJ2-2, with 8 nucleotides matching TRBD1. There are 16 residues in the CDR3. Trimming took 4 bases from V and 3 from J; bases not matched to a gene: 7. Germline CDR1 and CDR2: LNHDA and SQIVND (reference sequence). CDR3 sequence (DNA): TGTGCCAGTAGTACCCTCAGGGGGCTTGACACCGGGGAGCTGTTTTTT. Translated: CASSTLRGLDTGELFF.

This clone has a single count. The rearrangement uses TRBV7-9 and TRBJ2-5; D is perhaps TRBD2 (6 bases). Germline loops: CDR1 SEHNR, CDR2 FQNEAQ (reference sequence). V lost 1 base and J 4 bases, leaving 16 bases between the germline ends. The CDR3 runs to 16 residues. The CDR3 DNA reads as TGTGCCAGCAGCTTAGGATGGGTGAAGGAGGGAGAGACCCAGTACTTC. The encoded protein is CASSLGWVKEGETQYF. Variable domain in full (rest from reference TRBV7-9 and TRBJ2-5): DTGVSQNPRHKITKRGQNVTFRCDPISEHNRLYWYRQTLGQGPEFLTYFQNEAQLEKSRLLSDRFSAERPKGSFSTLEIQRTEQGDSAMYLCASSLGWVKEGETQYFGPGTRLLVL.

In its sample, this clone was seen a few times. The chain couples TRBV4-1 to TRBJ2-7, with a tentative D call TRBD1 (5 bases). Germline V CDR1 and CDR2: MGHRA, YSYEKL. The CDR3 spans 13 residues. The ends were cut back, 5 bases at V and 4 bases at J, with 12 bases in the middle. The CDR3 DNA reads TGCGCCAGCAGCTCAGGGCGCAGTTACGAGCAGTACTTC. This sequence encodes CASSSGRSYEQYF.